The 7 T cell receptor beta chains presented below share a single source sample, sequenced in a study of metastatic and nonmetastatic thyroid tumors. TCRdb re-clonotyped the PCR reads through MiXCR. The sample lists approximately 38,000 clones, about a sixth occurring once. All patients were treatment-naive before thyroid surgery. Sequencing was performed on tumor tissue. The source of these receptors is a female donor with papillary thyroid cancer or a benign thyroid nodule (not recorded which). Some clones in this sample may be carry-over from other donors' samples.

Many counts were recorded for this clone. The CDR3 loop is CAWSVLAGVPDTQYF. CDR3 sequence (DNA): TGTGCCTGGAGTGTACTTGCGGGAGTCCCAGATACGCAGTATTTT. The chain combines TRBV30 with TRBJ2-3; 7 bases line up with TRBD2. Germline V gene lookup returns CDR1 GTSNPN and CDR2 SVGIG (reference sequence). The CDR3 covers 15 residues. The J segment lost 4 bases and the V segment lost 0 bases, leaving 7 bases of the junction unmatched.

This clone has ten or more counts. The rearrangement joins TRBV20-1 to TRBJ2-1; D is unclear. Germline V gene lookup returns CDR1 DFQATT and CDR2 SNEGSKA (reference sequence). This CDR3 has 15 residues. V lost 0 bases, J lost 6 bases, and 15 bases lay in between. The CDR3 nucleotides are TGCAGTGCTAGAGATCCAAAGCAAGTTAGCAATGAGCAGTTCTTC. Residues: CSARDPKQVSNEQFF.

The table lists this clone with many counts. This chain links TRBV5-5 with TRBJ2-5; D call uncertain. The CDR3 loop spans 15 amino acids. In germline, CDR1 is SGHKS, CDR2 YYEKEE (reference sequence). The V end was cut by 2 bases, the J end by 5 bases, with 16 bases between. The CDR3 DNA reads TGTGCCAGCAGCTTAGTAGGATCGCGGCAGGAGACCCAGTACTTC. This translates into CASSLVGSRQETQYF.

Worth noting for this clone: A much larger clone lies one base from this, so it may be a read error. Additional DNA sequences in this sample encode the identical CDR3. This rearrangement joins TRBV4-3 to TRBJ1-1; D unclear. The CDR3 extends over 15 amino acids. From germline, CDR1 is LGHNA and CDR2 YSLEER. The CDR3 loop reads CASSQDLTPNTEAFF. DNA of the CDR3: TGCGCCAGCAGCCAAGACCTGACGCCGAACACCGAAGCTTTCTTT.

A few counts support this clone. A clone one base away is much larger, so this may be a read error. The sample carries other DNA sequences with the same CDR3. CDR3 region: CASSTFLPGSGYTF. CDR3 coding DNA: TGCGCCAGCAGCACCTTTTTACCTGGCTCTGGCTACACCTTC. This rearrangement joins TRBV5-1 to TRBJ1-2; D gene uncertain. V shed 4 bases and J shed 7 bases, with 17 bases lying between them. The CDR3 covers 14 residues. The germline V gene encodes CDR1 SGHRS and CDR2 YFSETQ.

The chain links TRBV27 to TRBJ2-1, with D tentatively TRBD2 (6 bases). This CDR3 region has 20 residues. Trimming shortened V by 0 bases and J by 6 bases, and 27 bases separated the two germline ends. CDR1 and CDR2 (germline): MNHEY, SMNVEV (reference sequence). CDR3 DNA sequence: TGTGCCAGCAGTTTATCTCGACTAGAGGGAGGAGGTAGCGGCATCAATGAGCAGTTCTTC. Translating gives CASSLSRLEGGGSGINEQFF.

This clone was seen ten or more times. The chain carries TRBV13 and TRBJ2-7; D unclear. Trimming shortened V by 4 bases and J by 6 bases, and 16 bases separated the two germline ends. Germline lookup yields CDR1 PRHDT and CDR2 FYEKMQ (reference sequence). The CDR3 covers 14 residues. The CDR3 spells CASSSTFANTEQYF. CDR3 in DNA: TGTGCCAGCAGCTCTACATTCGCGAACACCGAGCAGTACTTC.